The clone carrying this TCR beta chain was recorded only once. Antigen unknown. At the time of sampling, donors were nominally healthy, though unrecorded immune exposures were likely. This specimen comes from a study of cytomegalovirus exposure and HLA in healthy donors. Study results and caveats: The classifier, whose performance was assessed in both the original and validation cohorts, reportedly diagnosed cytomegalovirus status with high specificity and sensitivity.

The V gene's germline CDR1 is SGHTA and CDR2 FQGNSA. The CDR3 loop spans 15 amino acids. With 5 bases clipped from V and 3 bases from J, the junction kept 7 bases outside the gene matches. PCR involved 60 Vbeta and 13 Jbeta primers. Sequencing used immunoSEQ multiplex PCR; TCRdb keeps in-frame clones, though not all of them. The sample consists of about 100,000 clones, 70% of them appearing once. Sequenced: PBMCs. V is TRBV7-2 and J is TRBJ2-5; 9 nucleotides align to TRBD2. The sequence came from a man between 35 and 55 years old in good health and CMV-seropositive. CDR3 nucleotide sequence: TGTGCCAGCAGCGACGGGACTAGCTGGGAAGAGACCCAGTACTTC. Translated, it gives CASSDGTSWEETQYF.